This TCR beta chain was profiled in a study of identical twins. Study results and caveats: The study reached conclusions through statistical analysis that was cross-sectional, not following the same donors. For cord blood, abundant beta clonotypes had fewer insertions, unlike memory repertoires, which showed none.

TCRdb redid the calling of the 5' RACE reads with MiXCR, one entry per CDR3 protein. The data hold 1.5 million to 2 million distinct CDR3 sequences, with around 29% observed a single time. With no exceptions, donors were healthy Caucasians. Losses at the gene ends were 5 bases for V and 4 bases for J; bases not matched to a gene: 12. This CDR3 comprises 17 residues. As regards this clonotype: The antigen is not known.

The TCR was taken from a newborn girl in good health. Sequencing was done on a sample of cord blood. This chain joins TRBV12-3 or TRBV12-4 and TRBJ2-3; 10 nucleotides align to TRBD2. The CDR3 loop reads CASSPKLAGIIPDTQYF. The CDR3 DNA sequence: TGTGCCAGCAGTCCGAAACTAGCGGGAATAATCCCAGATACGCAGTATTTT.